The present T cell receptor beta chain was sequenced within a study of blood T cell repertoires in COVID-19. About the study: PBMCs, B-cell-depleted T cells, or T cells provided the cDNA or gDNA that made up the material.

CDR1 is SGHRS, CDR2 YFSETQ, per germline. V lost 3 bases, J lost 4 bases, and 4 bases stayed unmatched. The CDR3 runs to 14 residues. Membership in each cohort depended on participant-reported clinical history. Assay: immunoSEQ multiplex PCR; the TCRdb copy retains only in-frame clones and omits some. The sample lists 350,000 to 400,000 clones, more than 70% occurring once. The chain combines TRBV5-1 with TRBJ2-3; 8 positions match TRBD1. Sequencing used PBMCs or T cells enriched from blood (not recorded which). This TCR was recovered from a man aged 40-49 years in a cohort exposed to, infected with or recovered from COVID-19 (not recorded which). CDR3: CASSWQGASDTQYF. CDR3 sequence (DNA): TGCGCCAGCAGCTGGCAGGGGGCTTCAGATACGCAGTATTTT.